A single T cell receptor beta chain is shown here with its context. Many counts were recorded for this clonotype. The antigen this receptor binds is unknown. No much larger clone exists at a distance of one base, and base qualities are not known. cDNA was synthesized by template-switch 5'RACE using a primer carrying a 10-nucleotide random unique molecular identifier by which each TCR transcript was tagged. Every sequencing run covered 15-18 subjects and yielded more than 170 million TCR-beta sequences. The RNeasy kit was used to extract total RNA. Using the KAPA Real-time Library Amplification kit, TCR-beta VDJ regions were amplified with primers for the TCR constant region and the 5'RACE anchor. Sample indexes and Illumina adaptors were added in a first PCR, after which library yield was increased in a second PCR. After Ampure bead purification, the roughly 650 bp TCR product was size-selected on a 2% E-gel SizeSelection system. Before pooling, libraries had their quality checked on a Bioanalyzer, their concentration measured with Qubit, and their quantity determined with the Kapa Library Quantification kit. An Illumina HiSeq 2500 sequenced the libraries paired-end 2 x 150 bp. To increase sequence diversity, roughly 24-30% phiX was spiked into each library pool. The study's own analysis went as follows. Quality-filtered reads were processed with the UMI-based MiGEC pipeline, which removed over 75% of raw TCR sequences during error correction. IMGT germline references were used for aligning VDJ genes, and each clonotype was defined as a unique CDR3 amino acid sequence together with its V-J genes. Clonal expansion, Shannon diversity and CDR3 relatedness were evaluated with VDJtools (CalcPairwiseDistances, ClusterSamples), while phylogenetic trees were built in CLCbio workbench. Clones with at least 8 unique UMIs were defined as expanded, with this threshold being based on coefficient-of-variation modelling across technical triplicates. The public sequencing data were trimmed at Q25 with fastp and processed into clonotypes with MiXCR by TCRdb, which kept only in-frame beta chains. CDR3 protein duplicates are merged, each entry listing the most common genes and DNA. TCRdb, not the authors, supplied the V and J calls. Within this sample are more than 30,000 distinct CDR3 sequences, with less than 5% of them counted one time only. The ten top clones hold approximately 25% of the sample.

This record comes from a study of neurological immune-mediated disorders (dated by TCRdb to the late 2010s). Context from the whole study: The study compared peripheral blood TCR-beta repertoires of HTLV-I-associated myelopathy (HAM/TSP) patients, multiple sclerosis patients and healthy controls using UMI-based sequencing. The cohort included about 66 subjects: roughly 15 with HAM/TSP, about 34 with multiple sclerosis, and around 20 healthy controls. Longitudinal samples, technical triplicates and paired sorted CD4+ and CD8+ T-cell subsets, alongside PBMC samples, were included among the approximately 98 TCR-beta libraries.

Broader findings and caveats from the paper: TCR clonal expansion was highest in HAM/TSP patients and lowest in MS patients, with MS patients falling below even healthy controls. Expanded clones from different subjects shared no identical CDR3 amino acid sequences, which suggests that TCR-beta repertoires were private in all groups.

A distance of 12 bases separates the germline ends of V and J, which lose 1 base and 0 bases respectively. The CDR3 has 16 amino acids, counting the end cysteine and phenylalanine. The CDR3 DNA has 48 bases and is translated from base 1. Per the germline V gene (reference sequence), LGHDT is the CDR1 and YNNKEL is the CDR2. Blood bank volunteers in Maryland, USA served as the healthy controls. For sorted-subset TCR libraries, some 970,000 sorted CD4+ or CD8+ T cells were used. Peripheral blood was subjected to Ficoll-Hypaque density gradient centrifugation to isolate PBMCs, which were then cryopreserved in liquid nitrogen. The study also sequenced paired sorted CD4+ and CD8+ subsets from healthy controls, HAM/TSP patients and MS patients.

Here the chain combines TRBV3-1 and TRBJ2-5; 5 matching bases give a weak D call of TRBD2. The TCR originated in a woman aged 40-49 years in good health. Input material: CD4+ T cells from blood. The CDR3 loop reads CASSQGLGAYQETQYF. The DNA is TGTGCCAGCAGCCAAGGCCTGGGAGCGTACCAAGAGACCCAGTACTTC.